At least ten counts were recorded for the clone carrying this T cell receptor beta chain. Its antigen is unidentified. The source of the sample is a study of breast tumors, draining lymph nodes, adjacent tissues. General study results and limits: Tumor TCR diversity was below lymph nodes but above nontumor tissue. That most tumor T cells come from lymph nodes remained unproven. Data fit most tumor T cells coming from lymph node, expanding in tumor.

One entry per CDR3 protein results from TCRdb running MiXCR on the multiplex PCR reads. The table includes 14,000 or so distinct CDR3 sequences, 50% to 70% detected once. Trimming left V 3 bases short and J 6 bases short, with 15 bases between. The CDR3 is made up of 15 amino acids. Specimen: tumor-adjacent breast tissue. The clonotype was recovered from a female donor with breast cancer. Some clones in this sample may be carry-over from other donors' samples. The chain recombines TRBV12-3 or TRBV12-4 with TRBJ2-1; tentatively, D is TRBD2 (5 bases). CDR3 region: CASSFPGIQRNEQFF. CDR3 nucleotides: TGTGCCAGCAGTTTCCCCGGGATCCAACGCAATGAGCAGTTCTTC.